This T cell receptor (beta chain) was recovered during a study of blood T cell repertoires in COVID-19. Study-wide context: T cells, B-cell-depleted T cells, or PBMCs supplied cDNA or gDNA.

Germline V gives CDR1 SGHTA, CDR2 FQGNSA. There are 18 residues in the CDR3. V lost 5 bases to trimming and J lost 5 bases, with 27 bases between them. In the authors' workflow: Amplification of reference gene primers was used by the study to estimate nucleated cell counts. The method was immunoSEQ multiplex PCR; TCRdb's version includes in-frame clones alone and lacks a portion of them. D and trimming come from the DNA, and the V and J calls and clone size come from that table. The data contain tens of thousands of clones, around nine tenths of them seen just once; the ten biggest clones take up around 5.2%.

This TCR was sampled from a man aged 40-50 years with acute or convalescent COVID-19. The rearrangement links TRBV7-2 to TRBJ1-2, with a tentative D call TRBD1 (6 bases). The sequenced material came from peripheral blood. CDR3 residues: CASSPRSRRGPGGYGYTF. The DNA of the CDR3 is TGTGCCAGCAGCCCGAGGAGTAGACGGGGGCCGGGAGGGTATGGCTACACCTTC.